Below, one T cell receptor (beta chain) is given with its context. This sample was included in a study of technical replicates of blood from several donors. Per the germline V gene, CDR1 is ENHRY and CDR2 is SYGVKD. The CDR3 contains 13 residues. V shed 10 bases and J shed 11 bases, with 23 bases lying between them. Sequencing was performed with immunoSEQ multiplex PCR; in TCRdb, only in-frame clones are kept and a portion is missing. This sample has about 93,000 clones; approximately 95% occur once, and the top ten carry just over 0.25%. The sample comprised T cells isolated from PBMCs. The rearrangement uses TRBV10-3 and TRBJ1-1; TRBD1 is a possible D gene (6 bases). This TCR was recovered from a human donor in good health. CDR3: CATRNADSDSAFF. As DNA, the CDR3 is TGTGCCACCCGGAACGCGGACAGCGATTCGGCTTTCTTT.